These 25 T cell receptor beta chains came from one sample sequenced in a study of blood T cell repertoires in COVID-19. Method: immunoSEQ multiplex PCR; TCRdb's copy keeps in-frame clones and lacks some. The sample contains fewer than 70,000 clones, 75% to 90% of which appear only once. The sequenced material came from peripheral blood. These receptors were taken from a man aged 45-60 years with active COVID-19.

This chain joins TRBV10-3 and TRBJ1-2; D unclear. There are 13 residues in the CDR3. Germline V gives CDR1 ENHRY, CDR2 SYGVKD. Trimming took off 3 bases at V and 4 bases at J, with 9 bases between the two ends. CDR3 nucleotide sequence: TGTGCCATCAGTGACGGGGTGGGCTATGGCTACACCTTC. Amino acid sequence: CAISDGVGYGYTF.

CDR3 in amino acids: CASSVSRVRGSGELFF. DNA for the CDR3: TGTGCCAGCAGTGTATCCCGCGTGAGGGGGTCCGGGGAGCTGTTTTTT. The rearrangement joins TRBV2 to TRBJ2-2; tentatively, D is TRBD1 (6 bases). The length of the CDR3 is 16 residues. Germline assignment: CDR1 SNHLY and CDR2 FYNNEI. V gave up 4 bases and J gave up 6 bases, with 18 bases separating them.

V usage is TRBV19 and J usage is TRBJ1-1; weak D call: TRBD1 (6 bases). Germline CDR1 is LNHDA and CDR2 is SQIVND (reference sequence). The ends were cut back, 8 bases at V and 8 bases at J, with 24 bases in the middle. The CDR3 loop spans 15 amino acids. CDR3 region: CASHQDQTGSKEAFF. In DNA form, the CDR3 reads TGTGCCAGTCATCAAGACCAAACAGGGAGTAAAGAAGCTTTCTTT.

V usage is TRBV19 and J usage is TRBJ1-2; 8 bases fit TRBD1. Germline loops: CDR1 LNHDA, CDR2 SQIVND (reference sequence). V shed 5 bases and J 6 bases; nucleotides not matched to a gene: 5. The CDR3 sequence is 13 residues long. The CDR3: CASSDRGQNGYTF. CDR3 coding DNA: TGTGCCAGTAGTGACAGGGGACAGAATGGCTACACCTTC. The whole variable domain, remainder taken from reference TRBV19 and TRBJ1-2, is DGGITQSPKYLFRKEGQNVTLSCEQNLNHDAMYWYRQDPGQGLRLIYYSQIVNDFQKGDIAEGYSVSREKKESFPLTVTSAQKNPTAFYLCASSDRGQNGYTFGSGTRLTVV.

The chain links TRBV5-1 to TRBJ2-5, with 16 bases that match TRBD2. CDR1 SGHRS and CDR2 YFSETQ come from the germline V gene. This CDR3 spans 16 amino acids. With V trimmed by 4 bases and J by 4 bases, 4 bases remained unmatched. The CDR3 bases are TGCGCCAGCAGCCTGGGACTAGCGGGGGGGCCAGAGACCCAGTACTTC. Translated: CASSLGLAGGPETQYF.

The chain links TRBV15 to TRBJ1-5; D perhaps matches TRBD1 (5 bases). The CDR3 is made up of 17 amino acids. Trimming removed 8 bases at V and 3 bases at J, with 23 bases between. Germline V CDR1 and CDR2: LNHNV, YYDKDF (reference sequence). The CDR3 DNA reads TGTGCCACCTCCCCGAGTGGGGCACCGAAGTCCAATCAGCCCCAGCATTTT. As protein: CATSPSGAPKSNQPQHF.

This sequence joins TRBV7-6 and TRBJ2-7, with 9 bases identical to TRBD1. Germline loops: CDR1 SGHVS, CDR2 FNYEAQ. J gave up 5 bases and V 5 bases, and 10 bases lay outside the gene matches. CDR3 size: 15 residues. CDR3 loop: CASSPGQGVVNEQYF. The CDR3 DNA follows: TGTGCCAGCAGCCCGGGACAGGGAGTCGTCAACGAGCAGTACTTC.

The chain carries TRBV2 and TRBJ2-7; D perhaps matches TRBD2 (5 bases). Trimming left V 7 bases short and J 3 bases short, with 19 bases between. CDR1 and CDR2 from the germline V gene are SNHLY and FYNNEI. The CDR3 contains 15 residues. Here the CDR3 DNA reads TGTGCCAGCATCGAAGGTAATCCCGAGGGCTACGAGCAGTACTTC. Protein sequence: CASIEGNPEGYEQYF.

This chain uses TRBV3-1 (or the pseudogene TRBV3-2) with TRBJ1-1; 7 bases map to TRBD1. Per the germline V gene, CDR1 is LGHDT and CDR2 is YNNKEL (reference sequence). Trimming took 4 bases from V and 7 from J; bases not matched to a gene: 6. The CDR3 extends over 13 amino acids. The chain's CDR3 is CASSPRGRGEAFF. CDR3 nucleotides: TGTGCCAGCAGCCCAAGGGGGCGCGGTGAAGCTTTCTTT.

The chain recombines TRBV3-1 (or the pseudogene TRBV3-2) with TRBJ1-3, with no clear D. Germline CDR1 LGHDT, CDR2 YNNKEL (reference sequence). The CDR3 consists of 14 residues. The germline V and J ends were trimmed by 1 base and 3 bases, with 7 bases remaining between them. The CDR3 DNA follows: TGTGCCAGCAGCCAAGGTCCAGTTGGAAACACCATATATTTT. This translates into CASSQGPVGNTIYF.

The rearrangement uses TRBV9 and TRBJ2-1, with 11 bases matching TRBD2. The junction had 11 bases not matched to a gene; V was cut back by 0 bases and J by 9 bases. The CDR3 consists of 17 residues. Germline V gene lookup returns CDR1 SGDLS and CDR2 YYNGEE. The CDR3 here is CASSVVEVAGGLFEQFF. The CDR3 coding sequence is TGTGCCAGCAGCGTAGTAGAGGTAGCGGGGGGGTTGTTTGAGCAGTTCTTC.

The chain uses TRBV19 and TRBJ2-6; 9 nucleotides match TRBD1. CDR1 is LNHDA and CDR2 is SQIVND in the germline V gene (reference sequence). CDR3 length: 18 residues. V lost 3 bases, J lost 0 bases, and 6 bases stayed unmatched. CDR3 nucleotide sequence: TGTGCCAGTAGTATCGGCGGGACAGGGTACTCTGGGGCCAACGTCCTGACTTTC. It specifies CASSIGGTGYSGANVLTF.

The rearrangement links TRBV19 to TRBJ1-2; D possibly corresponds to TRBD1 (6 bases). The CDR3 is 17 amino acids. CDR1 and CDR2 (germline): LNHDA, SQIVND (reference sequence). V was trimmed by 4 bases and J by 4 bases, leaving 22 bases between them. CDR3 sequence: CASSTLEARGFTYGYTF. Here the CDR3 DNA reads TGTGCCAGTAGTACCCTCGAAGCCAGGGGCTTTACCTATGGCTACACCTTC.

The chain joins TRBV19 to TRBJ2-1, with D perhaps TRBD2 (5 bases). The CDR3 contains 15 residues. Trimming pared 3 bases from V and 0 bases from J, leaving 9 bases between. Looked up from germline, CDR1 is LNHDA and CDR2 is SQIVND (reference sequence). The CDR3 DNA is TGTGCCAGTAGTATTCTGGGGAGCTCCTACAATGAGCAGTTCTTC. The encoded protein is CASSILGSSYNEQFF.

The chain links TRBV7-8 to TRBJ1-5; 7 bases are shared with TRBD1. The CDR3 runs 15 residues. With V trimmed by 3 bases and J by 4 bases, 6 bases remained unmatched. Germline CDR1 and CDR2: SGHVS and FQNEAQ. CDR3 bases: TGTGCCAGCAGCTTTGGACAGGTTGGAAATCAGCCCCAGCATTTT. It translates to CASSFGQVGNQPQHF.

V gene TRBV7-8 combines with J gene TRBJ1-2; no clear D. Trimming took 1 base from V and 4 from J, leaving 4 bases between them. Germline V CDR1 and CDR2: SGHVS, FQNEAQ. The CDR3 spans 12 residues. The CDR3 DNA follows: TGTGCCAGCAGCTTAGTCGGCTATGGCTACACCTTC. Its protein product is CASSLVGYGYTF. Full variable domain (missing parts from reference TRBV7-8 and TRBJ1-2): GAGVSQSPRYKVAKRGQDVALRCDPISGHVSLFWYQQALGQGPEFLTYFQNEAQLDKSGLPSDRFFAERPEGSVSTLKIQRTQQEDSAVYLCASSLVGYGYTFGSGTRLTVV.

This chain connects TRBV10-3 to TRBJ2-5, with D possibly TRBD1 on 6 matching bases. Trimming removed 3 bases at V and 1 base at J, with 12 bases between. The CDR3 loop spans 15 amino acids. Germline V gene sequence: CDR1 ENHRY, CDR2 SYGVKD. CDR3 in DNA: TGTGCCATCAGTGACCCGGGACACACCCAAGAGACCCAGTACTTC. Translating gives CAISDPGHTQETQYF.

The gene calls are TRBV28 and TRBJ2-7; TRBD1 is a possible D gene (6 bases). The CDR3 runs to 14 residues. The germline V and J ends were trimmed by 4 bases and 2 bases, with 12 bases remaining between them. Germline lookup yields CDR1 MDHEN and CDR2 SYDVKM. DNA for the CDR3: TGTGCCAGCAGTTCGCCAGGGGAAACCTACGAGCAGTACTTC. Translation gives CASSSPGETYEQYF. Full variable domain (outside the CDR3, taken from reference TRBV28 and TRBJ2-7): DVKVTQSSRYLVKRTGEKVFLECVQDMDHENMFWYRQDPGLGLRLIYFSYDVKMKEKGDIPEGYSVSREKKERFSLILESASTNQTSMYLCASSSPGETYEQYFGPGTRLTVT.

The chain combines TRBV11-3 with TRBJ2-1, with TRBD2 matching over 9 bases. CDR1 and CDR2 (germline): SGHNT, YENEEA. CDR3 length equals 16 residues. V lost 1 base to trimming and J lost 2 bases; unmatched junction nucleotides: 3. The CDR3: CASSLGGGGAYNEQFF. DNA of the CDR3: TGTGCCAGCAGCTTAGGAGGCGGGGGGGCCTACAATGAGCAGTTCTTC.

V is TRBV21-1 and J is TRBJ2-5; the tabulated D call, TRBD1, remains unverified against the DNA. TRBV21-1 is noted as a pseudogene. The CDR3 covers 16 residues. CDR3 bases: TGTGCCAGCAGCAAACCATCGGGACAGGGGTTCAAGACCCAGTACTTC. Amino acid sequence: CASSKPSGQGFKTQYF.

The chain couples TRBV4-3 to TRBJ2-2, with TRBD1 matching 8 bases. Trimming took 3 bases from V and 4 from J; bases not matched to a gene: 10. CDR1 is LGHNA, CDR2 YSLEER, per germline. The CDR3 is 17 residues long. CDR3 amino acids: CASSHPYRGEPTGELFF. DNA for the CDR3: TGCGCCAGCAGCCATCCCTACAGGGGGGAGCCCACCGGGGAGCTGTTTTTT.

The chain employs TRBV9 and TRBJ1-3; weak D call: TRBD1 (5 bases). Germline V gene lookup returns CDR1 SGDLS and CDR2 YYNGEE. The CDR3 loop spans 15 amino acids. Trimming removed 4 bases from V and 4 bases from J, with 15 bases in between. CDR3 loop: CASSLRGAIGNTIYF. The CDR3 DNA follows: TGTGCCAGCAGCCTACGTGGGGCGATCGGAAACACCATATATTTT. Full variable domain (remainder filled in from reference TRBV9 and TRBJ1-3): DSGVTQTPKHLITATGQRVTLRCSPRSGDLSVYWYQQSLDQGLQFLIQYYNGEERAKGNILERFSAQQFPDLHSELNLSSLELGDSALYFCASSLRGAIGNTIYFGEGSWLTVV.

The V call is TRBV4-1, the J call TRBJ1-1; no definite D call. Germline values: CDR1 MGHRA, CDR2 YSYEKL. The CDR3 runs to 15 residues. V dropped 1 base and J dropped 0 bases, with 9 bases sitting between them. In DNA form, the CDR3 reads TGCGCCAGCAGCCAAGGGGTACAGCTGAACACTGAAGCTTTCTTT. Amino acid sequence: CASSQGVQLNTEAFF.

This chain links TRBV12-5 with TRBJ1-5; the D is unclear. This CDR3 has 13 residues. Deletions cut 3 bases from V and 7 bases from J, with 10 bases between. Germline V gives CDR1 LGHNT, CDR2 FRNRAP. The chain's CDR3 is CASGLATGQPQHF. CDR3 nucleotide sequence: TGTGCTAGTGGTTTAGCTACGGGGCAGCCCCAGCATTTT.

V is TRBV7-6 and J is TRBJ2-2, with 7 bases that match TRBD2. Germline V lookup: CDR1 SGHVS, CDR2 FNYEAQ. The V segment lost 8 bases and the J segment 4 bases; nucleotides outside the gene matches: 10. The CDR3 has 15 residues. CDR3 protein: CASSNGGLVTGELFF. In DNA form, the CDR3 reads TGTGCCAGCTCGAACGGGGGGTTGGTCACCGGGGAGCTGTTTTTT. Variable domain in full (rest from reference TRBV7-6 and TRBJ2-2): GAGVSQSPRYKVTKRGQDVALRCDPISGHVSLYWYRQALGQGPEFLTYFNYEAQQDKSGLPNDRFSAERPEGSISTLTIQRTEQRDSAMYRCASSNGGLVTGELFFGEGSRLTVL.